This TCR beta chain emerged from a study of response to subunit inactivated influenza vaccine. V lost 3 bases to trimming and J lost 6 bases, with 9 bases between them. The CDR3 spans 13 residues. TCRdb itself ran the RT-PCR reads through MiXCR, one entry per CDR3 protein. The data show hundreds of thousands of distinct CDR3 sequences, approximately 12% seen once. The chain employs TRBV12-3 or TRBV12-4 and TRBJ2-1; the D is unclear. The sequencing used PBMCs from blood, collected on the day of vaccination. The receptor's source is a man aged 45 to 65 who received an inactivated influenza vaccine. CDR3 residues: CASSFSSPNEQFF. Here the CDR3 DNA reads TGTGCCAGCAGTTTCTCCAGCCCCAATGAGCAGTTCTTC.